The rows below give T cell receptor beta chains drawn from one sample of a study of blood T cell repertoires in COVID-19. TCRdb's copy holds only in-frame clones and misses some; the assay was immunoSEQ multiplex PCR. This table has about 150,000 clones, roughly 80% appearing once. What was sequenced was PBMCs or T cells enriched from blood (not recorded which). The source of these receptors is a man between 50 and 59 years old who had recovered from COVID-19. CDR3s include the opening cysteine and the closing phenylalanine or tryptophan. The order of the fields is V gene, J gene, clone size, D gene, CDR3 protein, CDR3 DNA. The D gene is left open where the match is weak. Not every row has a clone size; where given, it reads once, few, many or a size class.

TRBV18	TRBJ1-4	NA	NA	CASSPTGGGDEKLFF	TGTGCCAGCTCACCAACAGGCGGGGGAGATGAAAAACTGTTTTTT
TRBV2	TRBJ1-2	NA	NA	CASNFDSEGYTF	TGTGCCAGCAATTTCGACAGTGAAGGCTACACCTTC
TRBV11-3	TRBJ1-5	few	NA	CASRGRGRSNQPQHF	TGTGCCAGCAGGGGGCGGGGGAGGAGCAATCAGCCCCAGCATTTT
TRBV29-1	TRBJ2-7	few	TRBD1	CSVVPWNRGSYEQYF	TGCAGCGTTGTCCCCTGGAACAGGGGTTCGTACGAGCAGTACTTC
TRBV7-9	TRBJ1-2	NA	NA	CASSPSRGLTKGYTF	TGTGCCAGCAGTCCCTCCCGGGGGTTAACTAAGGGCTACACCTTC
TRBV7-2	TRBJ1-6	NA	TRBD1	CASSGQGANSPLHF	TGTGCCAGCAGCGGACAGGGGGCGAATTCACCCCTCCACTTT
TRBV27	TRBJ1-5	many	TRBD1	CASSYGLGTGANQPQHF	TGTGCCAGCAGTTATGGGTTGGGGACAGGGGCTAATCAGCCCCAGCATTTT
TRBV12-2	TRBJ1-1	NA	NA	CASRLGLTVSHSGTEAFF	TGTGCAAGTCGCTTAGGTCTGACAGTGTCTCATAGTGGCACTGAAGCTTTCTTT
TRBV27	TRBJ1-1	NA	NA	CASSLRGSSGEAFF	TGTGCCAGCAGTTTAAGAGGATCTAGCGGTGAAGCTTTCTTT
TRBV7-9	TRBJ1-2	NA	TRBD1	CASSTTETGPYGYTF	TGTGCCAGCAGCACCACCGAGACAGGGCCCTATGGCTACACCTTC